The rows below give T cell receptor beta chains drawn from one sample of a study of blood T cells in healthy people across ages. From the 5' RACE reads, TCRdb called clonotypes with MiXCR, one entry per CDR3 protein. The sample carries about 730,000 distinct CDR3 sequences, roughly 45% recorded once. Material for sequencing was blood. Source of these receptors: an older woman in good health. Each CDR3 is given with its conserved first and last residue. Fields, in order: J gene, CDR3 length, clone size, D gene, V gene, CDR3 protein, CDR3 DNA. A D gene is named only where the DNA matches it firmly. The listing skips clone size in some rows; elsewhere it reads once, few, many or a size class.

j_gene: TRBJ2-7; len: 15; abundance: NA; d_gene: TRBD2; v_gene: TRBV20-1; CDR3aa: CSARDPSGRHGEQYF; CDR3nt: TGCAGTGCTAGAGATCCGAGCGGGAGACACGGCGAGCAGTACTTC
j_gene: TRBJ2-7; len: 14; abundance: NA; d_gene: NA; v_gene: TRBV5-1; CDR3aa: CASSLDKPYNEQYF; CDR3nt: TGCGCCAGCAGCTTGGATAAGCCCTACAATGAGCAGTACTTC
j_gene: TRBJ2-3; len: 16; abundance: NA; d_gene: TRBD2; v_gene: TRBV7-3; CDR3aa: CASSRLARVETDTQYF; CDR3nt: TGTGCCAGCAGCCGACTAGCGAGGGTAGAGACAGATACGCAGTATTTT
j_gene: TRBJ1-5; len: 17; abundance: NA; d_gene: TRBD1; v_gene: TRBV20-1; CDR3aa: CSARARQGAIGNQPQHF; CDR3nt: TGCAGTGCTAGAGCACGCCAGGGGGCAATTGGCAATCAGCCCCAGCATTTT
j_gene: TRBJ1-3; len: 16; abundance: NA; d_gene: NA; v_gene: TRBV9; CDR3aa: CASSVGHLFSGNTIYF; CDR3nt: TGTGCCAGCAGCGTGGGACACCTATTCTCTGGAAACACCATATATTTT
j_gene: TRBJ1-1; len: 19; abundance: NA; d_gene: TRBD1; v_gene: TRBV15; CDR3aa: CATSRDVRTGSLLGTEAFF; CDR3nt: TGTGCCACCAGCAGAGATGTTCGGACAGGGAGTCTTTTGGGCACTGAAGCTTTCTTT
j_gene: TRBJ2-1; len: 17; abundance: NA; d_gene: TRBD2; v_gene: TRBV18; CDR3aa: CASSPSLGGGRVGEQFF; CDR3nt: TGTGCCAGCTCACCATCCCTCGGTGGTGGGAGGGTCGGTGAGCAGTTCTTC
j_gene: TRBJ2-7; len: 16; abundance: NA; d_gene: TRBD2; v_gene: TRBV4-2; CDR3aa: CASSPRGNSGNYEQYF; CDR3nt: TGTGCCAGCAGCCCCCGGGGGAATAGCGGGAATTACGAGCAGTACTTC
j_gene: TRBJ1-1; len: 14; abundance: few; d_gene: NA; v_gene: TRBV9; CDR3aa: CASSVGVEETEAFF; CDR3nt: TGTGCCAGCAGCGTAGGGGTAGAGGAGACTGAAGCTTTCTTT
j_gene: TRBJ2-1; len: 15; abundance: NA; d_gene: TRBD1; v_gene: TRBV7-3; CDR3aa: CASSLGTERGNEQFF; CDR3nt: TGTGCCAGCAGCTTAGGGACAGAAAGAGGCAATGAGCAGTTCTTC
j_gene: TRBJ2-4; len: 14; abundance: few; d_gene: NA; v_gene: TRBV18; CDR3aa: CASSGPAEPNIQYF; CDR3nt: TGTGCCAGCTCAGGGCCAGCGGAACCAAACATTCAGTACTTC
j_gene: TRBJ2-1; len: 16; abundance: NA; d_gene: TRBD1; v_gene: TRBV27; CDR3aa: CASRGADRGVPNEQFF; CDR3nt: TGTGCCAGCCGAGGGGCTGACAGGGGGGTCCCCAATGAGCAGTTCTTC
j_gene: TRBJ2-3; len: 15; abundance: few; d_gene: TRBD2; v_gene: TRBV7-2; CDR3aa: CASSSPSGITDTQYF; CDR3nt: TGTGCCAGCAGCTCGCCTAGCGGGATCACAGATACGCAGTATTTT
j_gene: TRBJ2-5; len: 14; abundance: few; d_gene: NA; v_gene: TRBV6-5; CDR3aa: CASSYAAGEETQYF; CDR3nt: TGTGCCAGCAGTTACGCCGCAGGGGAAGAGACCCAGTACTTC
j_gene: TRBJ1-2; len: 16; abundance: few; d_gene: NA; v_gene: TRBV4-2; CDR3aa: CASSQDSSTDNYGYTF; CDR3nt: TGTGCCAGCAGCCAAGACAGCTCCACTGATAACTATGGCTACACCTTC
j_gene: TRBJ2-7; len: 16; abundance: NA; d_gene: TRBD2; v_gene: TRBV10-3; CDR3aa: CAISRAGTSGSYEQYF; CDR3nt: TGTGCCATCAGCAGAGCCGGGACTAGCGGCTCCTACGAGCAGTACTTC
j_gene: TRBJ2-1; len: 17; abundance: few; d_gene: TRBD2; v_gene: TRBV4-2; CDR3aa: CASSPGLAVQGYNEQFF; CDR3nt: TGTGCCAGCAGCCCCGGACTAGCGGTACAGGGATACAATGAGCAGTTCTTC
j_gene: TRBJ2-3; len: 17; abundance: NA; d_gene: TRBD2; v_gene: TRBV5-1; CDR3aa: CASSLAPSGINTDTQYF; CDR3nt: TGCGCCAGCAGCTTGGCCCCTAGCGGAATAAACACAGATACGCAGTATTTT
j_gene: TRBJ2-5; len: 15; abundance: once; d_gene: NA; v_gene: TRBV27; CDR3aa: CASSFEGLSQETQYF; CDR3nt: TGTGCCAGCAGTTTCGAAGGACTTTCACAAGAGACCCAGTACTTC
j_gene: TRBJ2-3; len: 15; abundance: NA; d_gene: NA; v_gene: TRBV18; CDR3aa: CASSPRDNPSDTQYF; CDR3nt: TGTGCCAGCTCACCAAGGGACAACCCCTCGGATACGCAGTATTTT
j_gene: TRBJ1-5; len: 12; abundance: NA; d_gene: NA; v_gene: TRBV20-1; CDR3aa: CSAKQGNQPQHF; CDR3nt: TGCAGTGCTAAGCAGGGAAATCAGCCCCAGCATTTT
j_gene: TRBJ1-5; len: 13; abundance: NA; d_gene: NA; v_gene: TRBV12-3/TRBV12-4; CDR3aa: CASSCDGNQPQHF; CDR3nt: TGTGCCAGCAGCTGCGACGGCAATCAGCCCCAGCATTTT
j_gene: TRBJ2-7; len: 13; abundance: NA; d_gene: NA; v_gene: TRBV7-2; CDR3aa: CASSLKIPNEQYF; CDR3nt: TGTGCCAGCAGCTTAAAGATTCCCAACGAGCAGTACTTC
j_gene: TRBJ2-5; len: 13; abundance: NA; d_gene: NA; v_gene: TRBV3-1; CDR3aa: CAGSRGGFGTQYF; CDR3nt: TGTGCCGGCAGCCGAGGGGGTTTCGGGACCCAGTACTTC
j_gene: TRBJ2-3; len: 13; abundance: NA; d_gene: TRBD2; v_gene: TRBV18; CDR3aa: CASSPPAGEAQYF; CDR3nt: TGTGCCAGCTCACCACCGGCGGGAGAGGCGCAGTATTTT
j_gene: TRBJ2-1; len: 15; abundance: NA; d_gene: TRBD2; v_gene: TRBV11-2; CDR3aa: CASSLELLAGYVQFF; CDR3nt: TGTGCCTCAAGCTTAGAATTACTAGCGGGATATGTGCAGTTCTTC
j_gene: TRBJ2-2; len: 15; abundance: NA; d_gene: TRBD2; v_gene: TRBV27; CDR3aa: CASSLTSEGTGERFF; CDR3nt: TGTGCCAGCAGCCTGACTAGCGAGGGCACCGGGGAGCGGTTTTTT
j_gene: TRBJ2-5; len: 13; abundance: NA; d_gene: NA; v_gene: TRBV7-2; CDR3aa: CASSLTNQGTQYF; CDR3nt: TGTGCCAGCAGCTTGACTAACCAGGGGACCCAGTACTTC
j_gene: TRBJ1-2; len: 15; abundance: NA; d_gene: NA; v_gene: TRBV29-1; CDR3aa: CSVEDQGRFDYGYTF; CDR3nt: TGCAGCGTTGAGGATCAGGGAAGGTTTGACTATGGCTACACCTTC
j_gene: TRBJ2-5; len: 16; abundance: NA; d_gene: TRBD2; v_gene: TRBV6-2/TRBV6-3; CDR3aa: CASSYIGTSGQETQYF; CDR3nt: TGTGCCAGCAGTTACATCGGGACTAGCGGCCAAGAGACCCAGTACTTC
j_gene: TRBJ1-5; len: 17; abundance: NA; d_gene: TRBD1; v_gene: TRBV30; CDR3aa: CAWSVGGLGGFNQPQHF; CDR3nt: TGTGCCTGGAGTGTAGGGGGCCTGGGGGGTTTCAATCAGCCCCAGCATTTT
j_gene: TRBJ2-2; len: 16; abundance: NA; d_gene: TRBD2; v_gene: TRBV24-1; CDR3aa: CATSDPGTSGTGELFF; CDR3nt: TGTGCCACCAGTGATCCCGGGACTAGTGGTACCGGGGAGCTGTTTTTT
j_gene: TRBJ2-1; len: 15; abundance: NA; d_gene: TRBD1; v_gene: TRBV7-3; CDR3aa: CACSLGTGAYNEQFF; CDR3nt: TGTGCCTGCAGTCTCGGGACAGGGGCCTACAATGAGCAGTTCTTC
j_gene: TRBJ2-1; len: 15; abundance: NA; d_gene: TRBD2; v_gene: TRBV5-1; CDR3aa: CASSSTSGGANGQFF; CDR3nt: TGCGCCAGCAGCTCGACTAGCGGGGGGGCAAATGGGCAGTTCTTC
j_gene: TRBJ2-7; len: 16; abundance: few; d_gene: NA; v_gene: TRBV28; CDR3aa: CASSSYRDGFIYEQYF; CDR3nt: TGTGCCAGCAGTTCGTACAGGGATGGTTTTATCTACGAGCAGTACTTC
j_gene: TRBJ2-3; len: 14; abundance: NA; d_gene: NA; v_gene: TRBV12-3/TRBV12-4; CDR3aa: CASSSRVGGDTQYF; CDR3nt: TGTGCCAGCAGTTCTAGAGTGGGCGGGGATACGCAATATTTT
j_gene: TRBJ1-2; len: 15; abundance: NA; d_gene: TRBD1; v_gene: TRBV25-1; CDR3aa: CASSSTTGGWYGYTF; CDR3nt: TGTGCCAGCAGTTCAACGACAGGGGGCTGGTATGGCTACACCTTC
j_gene: TRBJ2-3; len: 13; abundance: NA; d_gene: NA; v_gene: TRBV6-2/TRBV6-3; CDR3aa: CASGPPPEGTQYF; CDR3nt: TGTGCCAGCGGACCACCTCCTGAGGGTACGCAGTATTTT
j_gene: TRBJ2-7; len: 16; abundance: NA; d_gene: NA; v_gene: TRBV5-1; CDR3aa: CASSLIGAGARYEQYF; CDR3nt: TGCGCCAGCAGCTTGATAGGAGCAGGGGCGAGATACGAGCAGTACTTC
j_gene: TRBJ2-3; len: 15; abundance: NA; d_gene: NA; v_gene: TRBV3-1; CDR3aa: CASSQDLRSTDTQYF; CDR3nt: TGTGCCAGCAGCCAAGACCTGCGTAGCACAGATACGCAGTATTTT
j_gene: TRBJ2-5; len: 15; abundance: NA; d_gene: TRBD1; v_gene: TRBV6-2/TRBV6-3; CDR3aa: CASSEGQGLQETQYF; CDR3nt: TGTGCCAGCAGTGAGGGACAGGGGCTTCAAGAGACCCAGTACTTC
j_gene: TRBJ2-3; len: 12; abundance: NA; d_gene: NA; v_gene: TRBV10-2; CDR3aa: CASREVGDTQYF; CDR3nt: TGCGCCAGCAGGGAAGTTGGAGATACGCAGTATTTT
j_gene: TRBJ2-3; len: 14; abundance: NA; d_gene: NA; v_gene: TRBV7-3; CDR3aa: CASSFEGLTDTQYF; CDR3nt: TGTGCCAGCAGCTTCGAGGGACTCACAGATACGCAGTATTTT
j_gene: TRBJ2-4; len: 13; abundance: few; d_gene: NA; v_gene: TRBV20-1; CDR3aa: CSAPPTGENIQYF; CDR3nt: TGCAGTGCCCCGCCGACAGGAGAAAACATTCAGTACTTC
j_gene: TRBJ1-5; len: 16; abundance: many; d_gene: TRBD1; v_gene: TRBV7-8; CDR3aa: CASSPYEGDRDVPQHF; CDR3nt: TGTGCCAGCAGCCCCTACGAGGGGGACAGGGACGTGCCCCAGCATTTT
j_gene: TRBJ1-4; len: 15; abundance: NA; d_gene: NA; v_gene: TRBV4-1; CDR3aa: CASSQDGQGGEKLFF; CDR3nt: TGCGCCAGCAGCCAAGATGGGCAGGGCGGTGAAAAACTGTTTTTT
j_gene: TRBJ2-1; len: 15; abundance: few; d_gene: TRBD2; v_gene: TRBV20-1; CDR3aa: CSARAPGLGNGEQFF; CDR3nt: TGCAGTGCTAGGGCACCGGGACTAGGAAACGGTGAGCAGTTCTTC
j_gene: TRBJ2-2; len: 15; abundance: NA; d_gene: NA; v_gene: TRBV5-1; CDR3aa: CASTQRGTDTGELFF; CDR3nt: TGCGCCAGCACCCAAAGGGGGACGGACACCGGGGAGCTGTTTTTT
j_gene: TRBJ1-6; len: 15; abundance: few; d_gene: TRBD1; v_gene: TRBV5-1; CDR3aa: CASSLEAGGVSPLHF; CDR3nt: TGCGCCAGCAGCTTGGAGGCAGGGGGCGTTTCACCCCTCCACTTT
j_gene: TRBJ1-2; len: 15; abundance: few; d_gene: TRBD1; v_gene: TRBV20-1; CDR3aa: CSAGVQGELIYGYTF; CDR3nt: TGCAGTGCTGGGGTTCAGGGGGAGTTAATCTATGGCTACACCTTC
j_gene: TRBJ1-2; len: 16; abundance: NA; d_gene: TRBD1; v_gene: TRBV10-1; CDR3aa: CASSDGTGGKEGGYTF; CDR3nt: TGCGCCAGCAGTGATGGGACAGGGGGTAAAGAAGGCGGCTACACCTTC
j_gene: TRBJ1-1; len: 16; abundance: NA; d_gene: NA; v_gene: TRBV10-3; CDR3aa: CAIRDQGRRGNTEAFF; CDR3nt: TGTGCCATCAGAGATCAGGGGAGAAGAGGGAACACTGAAGCTTTCTTT
j_gene: TRBJ2-1; len: 17; abundance: many; d_gene: TRBD1; v_gene: TRBV7-9; CDR3aa: CASELRTGTEYYNEQFF; CDR3nt: TGTGCCAGCGAACTCCGGACCGGGACAGAATATTACAATGAGCAGTTCTTC